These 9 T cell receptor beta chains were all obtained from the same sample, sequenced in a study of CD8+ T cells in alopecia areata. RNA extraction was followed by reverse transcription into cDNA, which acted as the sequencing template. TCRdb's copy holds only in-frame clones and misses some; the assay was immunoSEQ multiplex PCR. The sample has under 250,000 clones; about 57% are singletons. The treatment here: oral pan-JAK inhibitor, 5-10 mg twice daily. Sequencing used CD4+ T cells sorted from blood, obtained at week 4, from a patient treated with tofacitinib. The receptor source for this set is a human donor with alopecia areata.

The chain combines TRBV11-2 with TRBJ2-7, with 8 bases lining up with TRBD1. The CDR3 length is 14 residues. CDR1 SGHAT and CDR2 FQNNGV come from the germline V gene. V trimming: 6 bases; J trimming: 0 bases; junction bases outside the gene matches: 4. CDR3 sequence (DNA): TGTGCCAGCAGTGTCGACAGGGGCTCCTACGAGCAGTACTTC. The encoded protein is CASSVDRGSYEQYF.

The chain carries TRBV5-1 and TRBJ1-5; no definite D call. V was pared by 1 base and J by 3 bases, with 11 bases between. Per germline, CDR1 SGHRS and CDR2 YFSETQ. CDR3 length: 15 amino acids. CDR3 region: CASSLSPENNQPQHF. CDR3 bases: TGCGCCAGCAGCTTGTCGCCGGAAAACAATCAGCCCCAGCATTTT.

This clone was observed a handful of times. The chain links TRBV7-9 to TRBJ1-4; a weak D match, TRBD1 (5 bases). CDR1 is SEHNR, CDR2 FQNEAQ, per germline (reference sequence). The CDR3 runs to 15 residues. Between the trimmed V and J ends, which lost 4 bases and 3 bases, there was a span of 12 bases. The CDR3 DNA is TGTGCCAGCAGCTCCACCGGGACCGCTAATGAAAAACTGTTTTTT. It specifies CASSSTGTANEKLFF.

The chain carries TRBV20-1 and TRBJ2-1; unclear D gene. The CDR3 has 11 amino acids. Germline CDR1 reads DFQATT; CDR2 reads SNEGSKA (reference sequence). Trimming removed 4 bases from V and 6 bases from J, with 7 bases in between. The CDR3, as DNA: TGCAGTGCTACCGACTTCAATGAGCAGTTCTTC. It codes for CSATDFNEQFF.

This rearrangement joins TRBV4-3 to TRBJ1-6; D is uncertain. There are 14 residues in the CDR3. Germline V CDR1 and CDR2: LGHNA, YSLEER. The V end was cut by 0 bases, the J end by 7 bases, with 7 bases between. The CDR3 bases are TGCGCCAGCAGCCAAGAATGGGGAAATTCACCCCTCCACTTT. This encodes CASSQEWGNSPLHF.

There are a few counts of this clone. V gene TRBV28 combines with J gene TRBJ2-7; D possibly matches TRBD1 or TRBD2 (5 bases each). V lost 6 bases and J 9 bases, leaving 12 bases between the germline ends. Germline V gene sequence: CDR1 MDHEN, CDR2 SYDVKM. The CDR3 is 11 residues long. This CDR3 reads CASRGPLAQYF. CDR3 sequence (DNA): TGTGCCAGCAGGGGACCTCTCGCGCAGTACTTC.

CDR3 in DNA: TGTGCCAGCGAACAGGATAATAGGGGGTACACAGATACGCAGTATTTT. Translation: CASEQDNRGYTDTQYF. The chain joins TRBV25-1 to TRBJ2-3; D might be TRBD1 (6 bases). Trimming cost V 8 bases and J 2 bases, with 20 bases left between them. Germline CDR1 and CDR2: MGHDK and SYGVNS. The CDR3 runs 16 residues.

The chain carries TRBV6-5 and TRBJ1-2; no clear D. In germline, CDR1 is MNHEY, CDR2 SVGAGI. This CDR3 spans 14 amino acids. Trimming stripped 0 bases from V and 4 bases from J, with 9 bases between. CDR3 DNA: TGTGCCAGCAGTTACTCGATGGGGTCCTATGGCTACACCTTC. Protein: CASSYSMGSYGYTF.

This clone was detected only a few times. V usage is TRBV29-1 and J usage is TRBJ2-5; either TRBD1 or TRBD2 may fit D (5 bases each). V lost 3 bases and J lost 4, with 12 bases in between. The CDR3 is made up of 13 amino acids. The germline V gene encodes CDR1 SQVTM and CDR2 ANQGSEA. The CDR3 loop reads CSVDRDGAETQYF. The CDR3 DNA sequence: TGCAGCGTTGACAGGGACGGAGCAGAGACCCAGTACTTC.